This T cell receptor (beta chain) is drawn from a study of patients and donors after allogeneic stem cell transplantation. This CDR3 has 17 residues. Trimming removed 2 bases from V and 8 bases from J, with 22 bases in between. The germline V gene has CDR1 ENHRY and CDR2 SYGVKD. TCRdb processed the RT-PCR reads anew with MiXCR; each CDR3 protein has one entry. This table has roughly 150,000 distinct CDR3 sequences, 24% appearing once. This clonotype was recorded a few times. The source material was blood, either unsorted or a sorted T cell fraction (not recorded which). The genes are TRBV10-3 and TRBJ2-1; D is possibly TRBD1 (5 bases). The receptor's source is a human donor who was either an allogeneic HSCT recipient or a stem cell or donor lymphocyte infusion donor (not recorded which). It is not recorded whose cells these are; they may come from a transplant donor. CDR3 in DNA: TGTGCCATCAGTGAGGATCTGGGTCGAACAGGACGGGATGAGCAGTTCTTC. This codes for CAISEDLGRTGRDEQFF.